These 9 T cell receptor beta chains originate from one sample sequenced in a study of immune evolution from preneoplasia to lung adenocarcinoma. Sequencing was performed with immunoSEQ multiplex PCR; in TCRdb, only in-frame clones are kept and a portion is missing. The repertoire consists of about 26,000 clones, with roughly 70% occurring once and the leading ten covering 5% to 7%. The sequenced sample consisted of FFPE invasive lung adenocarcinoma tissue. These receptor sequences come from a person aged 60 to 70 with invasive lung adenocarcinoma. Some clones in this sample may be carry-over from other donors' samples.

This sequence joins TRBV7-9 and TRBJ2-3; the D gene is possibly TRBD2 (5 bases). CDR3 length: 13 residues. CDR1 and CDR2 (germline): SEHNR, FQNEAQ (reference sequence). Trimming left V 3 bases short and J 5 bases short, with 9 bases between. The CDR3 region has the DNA TGTGCCAGCAGCTTTACGGGGTTAGATACGCAGTATTTT. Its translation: CASSFTGLDTQYF.

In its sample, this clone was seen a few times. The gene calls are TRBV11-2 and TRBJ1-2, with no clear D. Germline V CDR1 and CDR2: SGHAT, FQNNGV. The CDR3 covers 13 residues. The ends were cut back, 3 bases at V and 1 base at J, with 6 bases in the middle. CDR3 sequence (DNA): TGTGCCAGCAGCTTCACCCGTAACTATGGCTACACCTTC. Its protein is CASSFTRNYGYTF.

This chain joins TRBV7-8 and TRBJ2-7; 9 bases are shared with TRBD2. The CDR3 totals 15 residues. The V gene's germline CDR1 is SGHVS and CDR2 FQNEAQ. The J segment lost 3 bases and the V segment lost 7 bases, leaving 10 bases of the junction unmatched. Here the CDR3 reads CASKQDSGSIYEQYF. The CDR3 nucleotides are TGTGCCAGCAAACAGGATAGCGGGAGTATCTACGAGCAGTACTTC.

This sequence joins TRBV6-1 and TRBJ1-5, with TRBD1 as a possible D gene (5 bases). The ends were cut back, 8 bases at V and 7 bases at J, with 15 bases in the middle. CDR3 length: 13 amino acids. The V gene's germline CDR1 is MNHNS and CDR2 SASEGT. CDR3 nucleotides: TGTGCCAGCTCCGACTTGGGGCACCAGCCCCAGCATTTT. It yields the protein CASSDLGHQPQHF.

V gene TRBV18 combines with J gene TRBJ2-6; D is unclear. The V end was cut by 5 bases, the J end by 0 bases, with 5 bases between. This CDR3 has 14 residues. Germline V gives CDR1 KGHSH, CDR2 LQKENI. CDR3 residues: CASSTSSGANVLTF. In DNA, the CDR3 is TGTGCCAGCTCAACCAGCTCTGGGGCCAACGTCCTGACTTTC.

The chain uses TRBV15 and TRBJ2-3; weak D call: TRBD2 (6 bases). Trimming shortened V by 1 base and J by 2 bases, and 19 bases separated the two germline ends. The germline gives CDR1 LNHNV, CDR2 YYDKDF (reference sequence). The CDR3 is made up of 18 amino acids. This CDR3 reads CATSRAQTSLGNTDTQYF. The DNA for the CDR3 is TGTGCCACCAGCAGAGCACAGACTAGTCTGGGCAACACAGATACGCAGTATTTT.

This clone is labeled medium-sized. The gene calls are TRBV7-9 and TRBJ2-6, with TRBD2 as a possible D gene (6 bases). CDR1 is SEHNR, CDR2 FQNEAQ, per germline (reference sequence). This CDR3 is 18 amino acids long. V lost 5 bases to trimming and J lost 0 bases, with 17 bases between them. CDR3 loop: CASSHGREFRSGANVLTF. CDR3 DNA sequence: TGTGCCAGCAGCCATGGACGGGAGTTCCGCTCTGGGGCCAACGTCCTGACTTTC. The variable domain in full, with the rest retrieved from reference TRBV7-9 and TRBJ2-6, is DTGVSQNPRHKITKRGQNVTFRCDPISEHNRLYWYRQTLGQGPEFLTYFQNEAQLEKSRLLSDRFSAERPKGSFSTLEIQRTEQGDSAMYLCASSHGREFRSGANVLTFGAGSRLTVL.

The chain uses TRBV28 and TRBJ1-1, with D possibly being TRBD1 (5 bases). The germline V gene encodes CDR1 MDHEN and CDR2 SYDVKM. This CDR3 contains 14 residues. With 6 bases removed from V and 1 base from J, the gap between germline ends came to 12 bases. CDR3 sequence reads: CASSRRAANTEAFF. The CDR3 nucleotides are TGTGCCAGCAGCCGCAGGGCAGCGAACACTGAAGCTTTCTTT.

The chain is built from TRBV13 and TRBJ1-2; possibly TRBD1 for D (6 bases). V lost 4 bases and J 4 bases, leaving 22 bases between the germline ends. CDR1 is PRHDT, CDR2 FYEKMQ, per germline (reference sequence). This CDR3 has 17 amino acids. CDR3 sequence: CASSSPGTRVRGYGYTF. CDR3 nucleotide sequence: TGTGCCAGCAGCTCCCCCGGGACAAGGGTACGTGGCTATGGCTACACCTTC.